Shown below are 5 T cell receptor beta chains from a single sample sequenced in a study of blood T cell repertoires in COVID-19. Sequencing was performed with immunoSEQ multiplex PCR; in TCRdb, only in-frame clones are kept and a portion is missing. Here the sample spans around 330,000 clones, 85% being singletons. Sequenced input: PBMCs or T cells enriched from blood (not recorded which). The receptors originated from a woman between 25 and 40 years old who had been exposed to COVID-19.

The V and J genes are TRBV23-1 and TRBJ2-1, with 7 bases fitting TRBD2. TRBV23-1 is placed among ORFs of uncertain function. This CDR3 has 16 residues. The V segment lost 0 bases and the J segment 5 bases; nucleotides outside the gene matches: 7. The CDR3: CASSQSTGGHHNEQFF. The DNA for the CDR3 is TGCGCCAGCAGTCAATCGACGGGAGGCCATCACAATGAGCAGTTCTTC.

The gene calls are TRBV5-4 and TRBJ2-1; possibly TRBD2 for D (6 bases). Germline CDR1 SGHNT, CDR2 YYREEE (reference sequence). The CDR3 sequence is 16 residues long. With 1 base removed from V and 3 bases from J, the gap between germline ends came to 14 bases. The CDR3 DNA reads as TGTGCCAGCAGCTTGTTCGGGAGCGACGTCTACAATGAGCAGTTCTTC. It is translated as CASSLFGSDVYNEQFF.

The CDR3 bases are TGCGCCAGCAGTAAGACAGGGGGCACCTACGAGCAGTACTTC. Amino acids: CASSKTGGTYEQYF. V usage is TRBV4-1 and J usage is TRBJ2-7; 10 nucleotides match TRBD1. This CDR3 contains 14 residues. Unmatched junction bases numbered 4, after V lost 6 bases and J lost 2 bases. Germline CDR1 is MGHRA and CDR2 is YSYEKL.

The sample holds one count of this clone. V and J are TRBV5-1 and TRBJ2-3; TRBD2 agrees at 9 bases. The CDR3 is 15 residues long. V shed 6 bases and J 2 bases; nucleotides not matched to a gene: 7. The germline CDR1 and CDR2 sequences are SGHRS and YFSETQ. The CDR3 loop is CASTLLAGHTDTQYF. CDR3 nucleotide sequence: TGCGCCAGCACCTTACTAGCGGGCCACACAGATACGCAGTATTTT.

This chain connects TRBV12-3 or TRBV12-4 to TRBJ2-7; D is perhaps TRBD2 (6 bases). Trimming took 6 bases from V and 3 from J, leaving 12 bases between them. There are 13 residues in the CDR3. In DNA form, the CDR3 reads TGTGCCAGCAGCCGAATGGGACTCTACGAGCAGTACTTC. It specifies CASSRMGLYEQYF.